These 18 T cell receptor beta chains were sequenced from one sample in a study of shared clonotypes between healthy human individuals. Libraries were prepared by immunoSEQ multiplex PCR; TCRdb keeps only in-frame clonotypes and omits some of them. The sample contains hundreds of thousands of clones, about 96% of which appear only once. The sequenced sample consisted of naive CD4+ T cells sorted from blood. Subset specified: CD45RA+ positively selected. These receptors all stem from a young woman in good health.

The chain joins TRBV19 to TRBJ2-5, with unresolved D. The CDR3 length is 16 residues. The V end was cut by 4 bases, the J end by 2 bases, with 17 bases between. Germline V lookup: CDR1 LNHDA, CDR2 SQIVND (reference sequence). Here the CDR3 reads CASSKGEPRWQETQYF. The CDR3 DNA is TGTGCCAGTAGTAAAGGAGAACCACGGTGGCAAGAGACCCAGTACTTC.

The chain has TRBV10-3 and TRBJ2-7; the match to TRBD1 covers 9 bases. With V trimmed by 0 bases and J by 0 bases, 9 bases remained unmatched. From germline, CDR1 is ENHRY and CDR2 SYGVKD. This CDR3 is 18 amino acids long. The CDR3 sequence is CAISESGRQGVTSYEQYF. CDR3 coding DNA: TGTGCCATCAGTGAGTCCGGGAGACAGGGGGTTACCTCCTACGAGCAGTACTTC.

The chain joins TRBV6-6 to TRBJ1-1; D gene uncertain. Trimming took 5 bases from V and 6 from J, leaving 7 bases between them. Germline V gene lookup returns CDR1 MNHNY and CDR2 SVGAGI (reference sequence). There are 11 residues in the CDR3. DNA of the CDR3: TGTGCCAGCAGTACCCCCCCTGAAGCTTTCTTT. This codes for CASSTPPEAFF.

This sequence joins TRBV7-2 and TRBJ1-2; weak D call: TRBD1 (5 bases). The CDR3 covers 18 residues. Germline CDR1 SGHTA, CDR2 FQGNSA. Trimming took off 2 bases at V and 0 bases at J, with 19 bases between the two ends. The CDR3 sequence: CASSLYGRTTKPNYGYTF. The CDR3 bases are TGTGCCAGCAGCTTATACGGCAGGACAACAAAACCTAACTATGGCTACACCTTC. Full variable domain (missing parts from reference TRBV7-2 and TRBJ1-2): GAGVSQSPSNKVTEKGKDVELRCDPISGHTALYWYRQSLGQGLEFLIYFQGNSAPDKSGLPSDRFSAERTGGSVSTLTIQRTQQEDSAVYLCASSLYGRTTKPNYGYTFGSGTRLTVV.

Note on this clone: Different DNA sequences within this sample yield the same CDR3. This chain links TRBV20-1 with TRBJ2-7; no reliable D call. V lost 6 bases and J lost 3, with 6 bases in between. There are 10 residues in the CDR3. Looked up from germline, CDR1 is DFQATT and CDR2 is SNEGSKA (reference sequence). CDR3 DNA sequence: TGCAGTGCGGCCAGCTACGAGCAGTACTTC. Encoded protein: CSAASYEQYF.

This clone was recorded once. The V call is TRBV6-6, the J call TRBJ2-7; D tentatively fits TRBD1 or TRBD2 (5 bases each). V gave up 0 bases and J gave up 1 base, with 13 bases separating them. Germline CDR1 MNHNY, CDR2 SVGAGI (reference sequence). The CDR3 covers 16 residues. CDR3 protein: CASSYSPGRRSYEQYF. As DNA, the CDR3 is TGTGCCAGCAGTTACTCTCCGGGACGACGTTCCTACGAGCAGTACTTC.

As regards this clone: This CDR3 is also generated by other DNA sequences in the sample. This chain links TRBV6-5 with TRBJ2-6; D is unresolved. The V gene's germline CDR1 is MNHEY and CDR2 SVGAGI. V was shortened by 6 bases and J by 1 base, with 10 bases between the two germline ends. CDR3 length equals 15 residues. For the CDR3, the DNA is TGTGCCAGCAGCCCGGATTTATCTGGGGCCAACGTCCTGACTTTC. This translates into CASSPDLSGANVLTF.

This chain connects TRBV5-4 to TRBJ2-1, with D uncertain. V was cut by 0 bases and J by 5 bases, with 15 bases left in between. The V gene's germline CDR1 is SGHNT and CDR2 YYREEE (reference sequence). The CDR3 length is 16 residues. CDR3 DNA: TGTGCCAGCAGCTTGGCCGCTGGACCCAAAGACAATGAGCAGTTCTTC. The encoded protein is CASSLAAGPKDNEQFF.

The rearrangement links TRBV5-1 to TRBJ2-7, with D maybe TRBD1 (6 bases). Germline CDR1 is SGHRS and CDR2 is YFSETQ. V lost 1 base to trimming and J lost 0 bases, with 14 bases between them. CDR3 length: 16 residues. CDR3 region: CASSLYAGTTSYEQYF. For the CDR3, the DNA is TGCGCCAGCAGCTTGTACGCCGGGACAACCTCCTACGAGCAGTACTTC. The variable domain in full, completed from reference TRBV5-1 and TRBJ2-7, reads KAGVTQTPRYLIKTRGQQVTLSCSPISGHRSVSWYQQTPGQGLQFLFEYFSETQRNKGNFPGRFSGRQFSNSRSEMNVSTLELGDSALYLCASSLYAGTTSYEQYFGPGTRLTVT.

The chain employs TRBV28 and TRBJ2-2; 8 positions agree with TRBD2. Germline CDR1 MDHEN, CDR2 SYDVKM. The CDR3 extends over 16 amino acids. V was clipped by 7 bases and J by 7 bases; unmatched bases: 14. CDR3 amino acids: CASTGTPGLGIGELFF. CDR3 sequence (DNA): TGTGCCAGCACTGGAACACCGGGACTAGGGATCGGGGAGCTGTTTTTT. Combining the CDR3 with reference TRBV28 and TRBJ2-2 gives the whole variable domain DVKVTQSSRYLVKRTGEKVFLECVQDMDHENMFWYRQDPGLGLRLIYFSYDVKMKEKGDIPEGYSVSREKKERFSLILESASTNQTSMYLCASTGTPGLGIGELFFGEGSRLTVL.

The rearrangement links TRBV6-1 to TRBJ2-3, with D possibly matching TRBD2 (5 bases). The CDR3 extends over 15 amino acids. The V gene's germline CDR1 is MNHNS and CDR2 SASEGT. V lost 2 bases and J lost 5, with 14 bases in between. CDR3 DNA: TGTGCCAGCAGTGAAATCGGCAGCCGGGGAGATACGCAGTATTTT. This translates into CASSEIGSRGDTQYF.

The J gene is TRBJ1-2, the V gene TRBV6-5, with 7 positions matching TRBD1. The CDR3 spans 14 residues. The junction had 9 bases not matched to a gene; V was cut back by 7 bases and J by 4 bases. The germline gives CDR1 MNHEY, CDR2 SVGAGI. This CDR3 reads CASTDQTGIYGYTF. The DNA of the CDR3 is TGTGCCAGCACCGACCAGACAGGGATCTATGGCTACACCTTC.

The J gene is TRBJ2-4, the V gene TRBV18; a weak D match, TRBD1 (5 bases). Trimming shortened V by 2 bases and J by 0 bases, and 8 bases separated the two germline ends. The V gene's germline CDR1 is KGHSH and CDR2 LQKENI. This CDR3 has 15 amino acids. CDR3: CASSPAGQAKNIQYF. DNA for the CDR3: TGTGCCAGCTCACCAGCAGGGCAAGCCAAAAACATTCAGTACTTC.

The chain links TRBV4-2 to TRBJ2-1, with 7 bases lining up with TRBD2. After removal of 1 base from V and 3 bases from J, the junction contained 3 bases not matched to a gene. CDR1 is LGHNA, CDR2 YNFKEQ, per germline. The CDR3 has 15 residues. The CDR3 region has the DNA TGTGCCAGCAGCCAAGGGGGGGGGAACTACAATGAGCAGTTCTTC. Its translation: CASSQGGGNYNEQFF.

The CDR3: CASSLSLDGASYEQYF. The CDR3 DNA reads TGTGCCAGCAGCCTCTCCCTGGACGGGGCTTCCTACGAGCAGTACTTC. The gene calls are TRBV4-2 and TRBJ2-7; D assignment may be TRBD1 or TRBD2 (5 bases each). Germline loops: CDR1 LGHNA, CDR2 YNFKEQ. There are 16 residues in the CDR3. Trimming stripped 4 bases from V and 1 base from J, with 17 bases between.

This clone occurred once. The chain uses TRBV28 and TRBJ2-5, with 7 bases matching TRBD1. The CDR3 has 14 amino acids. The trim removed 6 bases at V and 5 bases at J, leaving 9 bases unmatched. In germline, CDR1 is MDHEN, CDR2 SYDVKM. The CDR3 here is CASRIGGAGETQYF. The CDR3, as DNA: TGTGCCAGCAGAATAGGGGGCGCAGGGGAGACCCAGTACTTC.

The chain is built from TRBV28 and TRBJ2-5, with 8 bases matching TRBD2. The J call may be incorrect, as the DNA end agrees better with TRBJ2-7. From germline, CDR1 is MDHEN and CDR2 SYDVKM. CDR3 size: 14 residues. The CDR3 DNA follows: TGTGCCAGCAGACTTAGCGGGGAGGGGTACGAGCAGTACTTC. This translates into CASRLSGEGYEQYF.

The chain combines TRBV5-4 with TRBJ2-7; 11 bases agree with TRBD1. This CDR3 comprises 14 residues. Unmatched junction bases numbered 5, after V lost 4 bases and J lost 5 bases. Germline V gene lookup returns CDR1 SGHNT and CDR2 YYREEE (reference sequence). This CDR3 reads CASSIQGQGDEQYF. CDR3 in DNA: TGTGCCAGCAGCATACAGGGACAGGGGGACGAGCAGTACTTC.